The 28 T cell receptor beta chains below come from one sample, sequenced in a study of control samples from healthy donors and cancer patients. TCRdb's table, derived via immunoSEQ multiplex PCR, lists solely in-frame clones and lacks some. The table shows a few hundred thousand clones, with 75% to 95% occurring only once. Sequencing input: PBMCs. The receptors originated from a man aged 35 to 55 with head and neck cancer.

CDR3 loop: CASSQDRSGGPGGYTF. CDR3 DNA: TGCGCCAGCAGCCAAGACCGGTCCGGGGGCCCGGGAGGCTACACCTTC. The V gene is TRBV4-1, the J gene TRBJ1-2, with D maybe TRBD1 (6 bases). Germline V gene data show CDR1 as MGHRA and CDR2 as YSYEKL. V gave up 0 bases and J gave up 8 bases, with 19 bases separating them. The CDR3 is 16 amino acids.

A single count supports this clone. The chain carries TRBV9 and TRBJ2-2; D uncertain. Germline CDR1 is SGDLS and CDR2 is YYNGEE. CDR3 length equals 14 residues. Trimming removed 0 bases at V and 6 bases at J, with 9 bases between. CDR3 residues: CASSVGLGPGELFF. The CDR3 nucleotides are TGTGCCAGCAGCGTAGGTCTAGGCCCCGGGGAGCTGTTTTTT.

The gene calls are TRBV27 and TRBJ1-1; D gene uncertain. Germline V gives CDR1 MNHEY, CDR2 SMNVEV (reference sequence). Between the trimmed V and J ends, which lost 7 bases and 0 bases, there was a span of 18 bases. The CDR3 has 16 residues. The CDR3: CASKIGTVTLNTEAFF. CDR3 coding DNA: TGTGCCAGCAAGATAGGAACAGTAACGTTGAACACTGAAGCTTTCTTT.

The V gene is TRBV18, the J gene TRBJ2-1; D is possibly TRBD2 (5 bases). The CDR3 runs to 15 residues. Between the trimmed V and J ends, which lost 3 bases and 2 bases, there was a span of 11 bases. The germline CDR1 and CDR2 sequences are KGHSH and LQKENI. CDR3 residues: CASSPDSPTYNEQFF. CDR3 DNA: TGTGCCAGCTCACCGGACTCCCCCACCTACAATGAGCAGTTCTTC.

This rearrangement joins TRBV7-3 to TRBJ2-3; D tentatively reads TRBD1 or TRBD2 (7 bases each). V gave up 2 bases and J gave up 5 bases, with 14 bases separating them. The V gene's germline CDR1 is SGHTA and CDR2 FQGTGA. The CDR3 is 15 residues long. CDR3 coding DNA: TGTGCCAGCAGCTTACTGTCAGGGGGGGAAGATACGCAGTATTTT. Translating gives CASSLLSGGEDTQYF.

V gene TRBV5-1 combines with J gene TRBJ1-6; TRBD1 agrees at 12 bases. This CDR3 has 17 residues. Germline V CDR1 and CDR2: SGHRS, YFSETQ. The trim removed 4 bases at V and 8 bases at J, leaving 10 bases unmatched. The DNA of the CDR3 is TGCGCCAGCAGCCTAACCCGGGACAGGGGGCGGGATTCACCCCTCCACTTT. It specifies CASSLTRDRGRDSPLHF. Supplemented by reference TRBV5-1 and TRBJ1-6, the full variable domain reads KAGVTQTPRYLIKTRGQQVTLSCSPISGHRSVSWYQQTPGQGLQFLFEYFSETQRNKGNFPGRFSGRQFSNSRSEMNVSTLELGDSALYLCASSLTRDRGRDSPLHFGNGTRLTVT.

This clone was seen only a few times. The chain joins TRBV19 to TRBJ1-5, with D possibly being TRBD1 (5 bases). V lost 3 bases and J lost 4, with 13 bases in between. This CDR3 is built from 15 residues. Germline assignment: CDR1 LNHDA and CDR2 SQIVND (reference sequence). The CDR3 bases are TGTGCCAGTAGTATCTACAGGACTTATAATCAGCCCCAGCATTTT. It codes for CASSIYRTYNQPQHF.

A single count supports this clone. V is TRBV30 and J is TRBJ2-5, with 7 bases that match TRBD1. The germline V gene has CDR1 GTSNPN and CDR2 SVGIG (reference sequence). With 3 bases clipped from V and 5 bases from J, the junction kept 3 bases outside the gene matches. This CDR3 is built from 12 residues. The CDR3 here is CAWRDREETQYF. CDR3 coding DNA: TGTGCCTGGAGAGACAGGGAGGAGACCCAGTACTTC. Looking up the rest from reference TRBV30 and TRBJ2-5 gives the full variable domain: SQTIHQWPATLVQPVGSPLSLECTVEGTSNPNLYWYRQAAGRGLQLLFYSVGIGQISSEVPQNLSASRPQDRQFILSSKKLLLSDSGFYLCAWRDREETQYFGPGTRLLVL.

The chain couples TRBV19 to TRBJ1-5, with D maybe TRBD1 (5 bases). V was trimmed by 4 bases and J by 0 bases, leaving 10 bases between them. Germline CDR1 and CDR2: LNHDA and SQIVND (reference sequence). The CDR3 spans 15 residues. The CDR3 bases are TGTGCCAGTAGTACTTACCAGGGTAGCAATCAGCCCCAGCATTTT. Protein product: CASSTYQGSNQPQHF.

The chain uses TRBV25-1 and TRBJ1-3; 10 bases are shared with TRBD1. Germline V CDR1 and CDR2: MGHDK, SYGVNS. Trimming at V came to 2 bases and at J to 7 bases, leaving 5 bases not matched to a gene. There are 15 residues in the CDR3. In nucleotides, the CDR3 is TGTGCCAGCAGTGAAAGGGGGACAGGGGTGAACACCATATATTTT. Its protein product is CASSERGTGVNTIYF.

This sequence joins TRBV28 and TRBJ2-1, with 9 positions matching TRBD2. Germline V gene sequence: CDR1 MDHEN, CDR2 SYDVKM. The V gene end was trimmed by 5 bases and the J gene end by 7 bases; junction bases not matched to a gene: 9. The CDR3 sequence is 15 residues long. DNA for the CDR3: TGTGCCAGCAGTCCCTGGGGCGGGAGGGTAAATGAGCAGTTCTTC. Translation gives CASSPWGGRVNEQFF.

In DNA, the CDR3 is TGTGCCAGCAGCTTGGGTCAGGGTGATGAAGCTTTCTTT. Its translation is CASSLGQGDEAFF. The J gene is TRBJ1-1, the V gene TRBV5-4; perhaps TRBD1 as D (5 bases). The CDR3 has 13 amino acids. Germline loops: CDR1 SGHNT, CDR2 YYREEE (reference sequence). V lost 0 bases, J lost 7 bases, and 10 bases lay in between.

The chain employs TRBV10-1 and TRBJ2-3; 7 bases align to TRBD2. Germline CDR1 and CDR2: WNHNN and SYGVQD (reference sequence). Germline trimming cut 4 bases from V and 5 bases from J; bases unmatched to any gene: 9. The length of the CDR3 is 15 residues. The CDR3 loop is CASSGRTSEGDTQYF. DNA for the CDR3: TGCGCCAGCAGTGGCCGAACTAGCGAGGGAGATACGCAGTATTTT.

The chain links TRBV12-3 or TRBV12-4 to TRBJ2-3; no clear D gene. V shed 1 base and J shed 2 bases, with 4 bases lying between them. The CDR3 spans 13 residues. CDR3 region: CASSLVSTDTQYF. The DNA of the CDR3 is TGTGCCAGCAGTTTAGTCTCCACAGATACGCAGTATTTT.

The gene calls are TRBV28 and TRBJ2-3; TRBD1 matches at 7 bases. The CDR3 runs 14 residues. CDR1 is MDHEN and CDR2 is SYDVKM in the germline V gene. V gave up 4 bases and J gave up 3 bases; unmatched junction bases: 4. The CDR3: CASSSDRETDTQYF. CDR3 nucleotides: TGTGCCAGCAGTTCCGACAGGGAGACAGATACGCAGTATTTT.

The chain uses TRBV4-2 and TRBJ2-7; no firm D call. Between the trimmed V and J ends, which lost 0 bases and 4 bases, there was a span of 13 bases. The CDR3 totals 15 residues. Germline CDR1 is LGHNA and CDR2 is YNFKEQ. The DNA of the CDR3 is TGTGCCAGCAGCCAAGATAGGTCCAGGTTTTACGAGCAGTACTTC. It specifies CASSQDRSRFYEQYF.

A few counts support this clone. This chain links TRBV7-8 with TRBJ2-7; 11 bases agree with TRBD2. The CDR3 is 15 residues long. V trimming: 4 bases; J trimming: 2 bases; junction bases outside the gene matches: 4. Germline V gene sequence: CDR1 SGHVS, CDR2 FQNEAQ. CDR3 bases: TGTGCCAGCAGCTCCCGACTAGCGGGGACCTACGAGCAGTACTTC. Its translation: CASSSRLAGTYEQYF.

The chain is built from TRBV4-3 and TRBJ1-2; D ambiguous. The CDR3 sequence is 14 residues long. The V gene's germline CDR1 is LGHNA and CDR2 YSLEER. Trimming pared 0 bases from V and 4 bases from J, leaving 9 bases between. CDR3 nucleotides: TGCGCCAGCAGCCAAGATACCTGGGGCTATGGCTACACCTTC. This codes for CASSQDTWGYGYTF.

The chain recombines TRBV25-1 with TRBJ2-3; D may be TRBD1 or TRBD2 (5 bases each). Germline loops: CDR1 MGHDK, CDR2 SYGVNS. The CDR3 extends over 15 amino acids. Trimming left V 1 base short and J 5 bases short, with 13 bases between. CDR3 DNA: TGTGCCAGCAGTGAATGGGGACGATTGGGAGATACGCAGTATTTT. Translation: CASSEWGRLGDTQYF.

The J gene is TRBJ2-7, the V gene TRBV18, with TRBD2 matching 10 bases. Germline V gene data show CDR1 as KGHSH and CDR2 as LQKENI. This CDR3 contains 15 residues. V trimming: 3 bases; J trimming: 3 bases; junction bases outside the gene matches: 5. CDR3 residues: CASSPEGLAVYEQYF. Written as DNA, the CDR3 is TGTGCCAGCTCACCCGAAGGACTAGCGGTCTACGAGCAGTACTTC.

This chain joins TRBV6-5 and TRBJ2-7; D remains unclear. The length of the CDR3 is 15 residues. Germline CDR1 and CDR2: MNHEY and SVGAGI. The germline V and J ends were trimmed by 6 bases and 3 bases, with 18 bases remaining between them. CDR3 region: CASSRVFNPNYEQYF. The CDR3 DNA reads as TGTGCCAGCAGCCGGGTTTTTAACCCCAACTACGAGCAGTACTTC.

This CDR3 is CAWSTGLRETQYF. The CDR3 coding sequence is TGTGCCTGGAGTACAGGGCTAAGAGAGACCCAGTACTTC. V and J are TRBV30 and TRBJ2-5; tentatively, D is TRBD1 (6 bases). CDR3 size: 13 residues. V was pared by 2 bases and J by 4 bases, with 11 bases between. Per germline, CDR1 GTSNPN and CDR2 SVGIG (reference sequence). Variable domain in full (rest from reference TRBV30 and TRBJ2-5): SQTIHQWPATLVQPVGSPLSLECTVEGTSNPNLYWYRQAAGRGLQLLFYSVGIGQISSEVPQNLSASRPQDRQFILSSKKLLLSDSGFYLCAWSTGLRETQYFGPGTRLLVL.

In nucleotides, the CDR3 is TGTGCCAGCAGTCGGTCGGGGCAGGCTACCTACGAGCAGTACTTC. Protein product: CASSRSGQATYEQYF. J is TRBJ2-7 and V is TRBV28; D possibly uses TRBD1 or TRBD2 (5 bases each). The CDR3 has 15 residues. The ends were cut back, 5 bases at V and 2 bases at J, with 16 bases in the middle. Germline V lookup: CDR1 MDHEN, CDR2 SYDVKM.

The rearrangement uses TRBV4-3 and TRBJ1-5; weak D call: TRBD1 (6 bases). V was cut by 1 base and J by 0 bases, with 19 bases left in between. CDR1 is LGHNA and CDR2 is YSLEER in the germline V gene. The CDR3 is 19 amino acids. DNA of the CDR3: TGCGCCAGCAGCCAAGGAGCTGTGGCAGGGGATTATAGCAATCAGCCCCAGCATTTT. Amino acids: CASSQGAVAGDYSNQPQHF.

This clone has just one count. V usage is TRBV20-1 and J usage is TRBJ1-2; tentative D call: TRBD1 (6 bases). V was shortened by 3 bases and J by 3 bases, with 14 bases between the two germline ends. Germline CDR1 DFQATT, CDR2 SNEGSKA (reference sequence). The CDR3 spans 14 residues. Written as DNA, the CDR3 is TGCAGTGCTAGTATGAGGGGGTCGCACTATGGCTACACCTTC. This encodes CSASMRGSHYGYTF.

The chain joins TRBV3-1 (or the pseudogene TRBV3-2) to TRBJ1-5, with unresolved D. CDR1 is LGHDT and CDR2 is YNNKEL in the germline V gene (reference sequence). The CDR3 consists of 16 residues. Trimming left V 1 base short and J 3 bases short, with 13 bases between. The CDR3 loop reads CASSQGLGLNNQPQHF. CDR3 coding DNA: TGTGCCAGCAGCCAAGGTTTAGGTCTTAACAATCAGCCCCAGCATTTT.

The chain couples TRBV27 to TRBJ2-3, with 9 nucleotides matching TRBD2. V lost 6 bases, J lost 5 bases, and 9 bases stayed unmatched. This CDR3 is built from 15 residues. Germline CDR1 reads MNHEY; CDR2 reads SMNVEV (reference sequence). CDR3 sequence reads: CASRGGGGYGDTQYF. In nucleotides, the CDR3 is TGTGCCAGCAGGGGCGGGGGGGGATACGGAGATACGCAGTATTTT.

J is TRBJ2-3 and V is TRBV7-6, with 8 bases that match TRBD2. The CDR3 is made up of 17 amino acids. From germline, CDR1 is SGHVS and CDR2 FNYEAQ. J was trimmed by 1 base and V by 5 bases; bases with no gene match: 11. The DNA for the CDR3 is TGTGCCAGCAGCGCCAATGTCTGGCGGGGGGGCACAGATACGCAGTATTTT. It codes for CASSANVWRGGTDTQYF.